This T cell receptor beta chain was retrieved from a study of control samples from healthy donors and cancer patients. Assay: immunoSEQ multiplex PCR; the TCRdb copy retains only in-frame clones and omits some. The sample has about 120,000 clones; approximately 87% are singletons. Germline CDR1 is LNHDA and CDR2 is SQIVND (reference sequence). The CDR3 totals 16 residues. The ends lost 1 base at V and 4 bases at J; junction bases unmatched: 3. This TCR came from a woman aged 60-75 years with lung cancer. The sequenced sample consisted of PBMCs. The chain joins TRBV19 to TRBJ2-4, with 11 bases fitting TRBD1. The CDR3 nucleotides read TGTGCCAGTAGTATAGGAGGGACAGGGGGAAAAAACATTCAGTACTTC. Protein sequence: CASSIGGTGGKNIQYF.